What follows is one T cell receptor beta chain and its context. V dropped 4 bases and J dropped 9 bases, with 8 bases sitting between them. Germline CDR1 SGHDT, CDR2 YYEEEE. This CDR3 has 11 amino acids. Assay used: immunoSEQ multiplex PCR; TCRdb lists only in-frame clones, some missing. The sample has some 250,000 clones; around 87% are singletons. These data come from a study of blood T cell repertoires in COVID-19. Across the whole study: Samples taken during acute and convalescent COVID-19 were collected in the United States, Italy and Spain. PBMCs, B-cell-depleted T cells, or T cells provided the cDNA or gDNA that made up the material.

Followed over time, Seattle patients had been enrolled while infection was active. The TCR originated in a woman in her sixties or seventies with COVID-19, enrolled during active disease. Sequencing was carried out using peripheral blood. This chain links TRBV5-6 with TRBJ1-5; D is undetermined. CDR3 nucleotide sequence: TGTGCCAGCAGCCTGAGTCTGCCCCAGCATTTT. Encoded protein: CASSLSLPQHF.